This T cell receptor (beta chain) was sequenced for a study of T cell changes during pregnancy in multiple sclerosis. The table came from immunoSEQ multiplex PCR; TCRdb's copy has only in-frame clones and leaves some out. The table shows roughly 15,000 clones, with less than 90% occurring only once. This clone was counted once. Germline V gives CDR1 LNHDA, CDR2 SQIVND (reference sequence). CDR3 size: 15 residues. V shed 3 bases and J 5 bases; nucleotides not matched to a gene: 9. This receptor was obtained from a female donor in good health, enrolled as a control in a pregnancy study. The chain employs TRBV19 and TRBJ2-5; TRBD1 matches at 7 bases. The material sequenced was CD8+ T cells from peripheral blood mononuclear cells, taken in the third trimester of pregnancy. The DNA for the CDR3 is TGTGCCAGTAGTATCGGGACAGCCCCCGAGGAGACCCAGTACTTC. Protein product: CASSIGTAPEETQYF. The variable domain in full, with the rest retrieved from reference TRBV19 and TRBJ2-5, is DGGITQSPKYLFRKEGQNVTLSCEQNLNHDAMYWYRQDPGQGLRLIYYSQIVNDFQKGDIAEGYSVSREKKESFPLTVTSAQKNPTAFYLCASSIGTAPEETQYFGPGTRLLVL.